These 26 T cell receptor beta chains came from one sample sequenced in a study of prognosis after radiotherapy for stage I lung cancer. Amplification of TCR beta CDR3 from genomic DNA used two-round multiplex PCR. Primers (each specific to one TRBV or TRBJ gene) were used in first-round PCR. TCRdb reanalysed the multiplex PCR reads using MiXCR and keeps one entry per CDR3 protein. The data hold almost 40,000 distinct CDR3 sequences, with roughly 25% observed a single time. Material: PBMCs, obtained before or after stereotactic body radiation therapy (not recorded which). The receptors come from a donor of 50 years or more with non-small cell lung cancer.

This clonotype was seen repeatedly, ten times or more. The V and J genes are TRBV11-2 and TRBJ2-7, with 7 bases that match TRBD2. The CDR3 has 16 residues. V trimming: 5 bases; J trimming: 7 bases; junction bases outside the gene matches: 17. In germline, CDR1 is SGHAT, CDR2 FQNNGV. Written as DNA, the CDR3 is TGTGCCAGCAGCCCGCGACTAGCCGCCCTCGTAAGGGAGCAGTACTTC. Translation gives CASSPRLAALVREQYF.

This clonotype was observed at least ten times. The rearrangement uses TRBV19 and TRBJ2-7, with 10 positions matching TRBD1. V shed 4 bases and J 4 bases; nucleotides not matched to a gene: 7. This CDR3 is built from 15 residues. Looked up from germline, CDR1 is LNHDA and CDR2 is SQIVND (reference sequence). CDR3 sequence (DNA): TGTGCCAGTAGTACCTCATCGGGACAGGGGTACGAGCAGTACTTC. The encoded protein is CASSTSSGQGYEQYF.

Worth noting for this clonotype: Just one base apart from a much larger clone, this may be a read error. The chain combines TRBV4-1 with TRBJ2-7; 7 nucleotides agree with TRBD1. Germline CDR1 MGHRA, CDR2 YSYEKL. The CDR3 extends over 14 amino acids. Trimming removed 4 bases from V and 7 bases from J; junction bases left unmatched: 10. The CDR3 spells CASSPGGVSGEQYF. DNA for the CDR3: TGCGCCAGCAGCCCAGGGGGAGTGTCGGGAGAGCAGTACTTC.

The sample holds many counts of this clonotype. The chain carries TRBV5-1 and TRBJ2-7, with D possibly being TRBD1 (6 bases). Per germline, CDR1 SGHRS and CDR2 YFSETQ. The CDR3 is 14 amino acids. The germline V and J ends were trimmed by 3 bases and 3 bases, with 13 bases remaining between them. Written as DNA, the CDR3 is TGCGCCAGCAGCTACAACGCACAGGGCTACGAGCAGTACTTC. Its translation is CASSYNAQGYEQYF.

Many counts were recorded for this clonotype. The chain recombines TRBV19 with TRBJ1-2; TRBD1 matches at 7 bases. The CDR3 runs to 16 residues. Germline assignment: CDR1 LNHDA and CDR2 SQIVND (reference sequence). V was clipped by 7 bases and J by 7 bases; unmatched bases: 18. The CDR3 spells CASIVSGQWESGGYTF. The CDR3 region has the DNA TGTGCCAGTATCGTTTCGGGACAGTGGGAATCGGGTGGCTACACCTTC.

This clonotype was seen repeatedly, ten times or more. The V gene is TRBV7-2, the J gene TRBJ2-5; a weak D match, TRBD2 (6 bases). The CDR3 is 15 residues long. The germline gives CDR1 SGHTA, CDR2 FQGNSA. With 5 bases removed from V and 5 bases from J, the gap between germline ends came to 18 bases. CDR3 amino acids: CASSPGGGSGETQYF. The CDR3 bases are TGTGCCAGCAGCCCAGGCGGAGGGTCGGGGGAGACCCAGTACTTC.

This clonotype was seen at least ten times. The rearrangement joins TRBV6-8 to TRBJ2-2, with 8 bases fitting TRBD1. The germline V gene encodes CDR1 MNHGY and CDR2 SAAAGT. V dropped 10 bases and J dropped 1; count of bases not matched to a gene: 11. The CDR3 has 16 amino acids. The CDR3 here is CAIPYSGQENTGELFF. The DNA for the CDR3 is TGTGCCATCCCGTACTCGGGACAGGAGAACACCGGGGAGCTGTTTTTT.

In its sample, this clonotype was seen many times. The chain is built from TRBV5-6 and TRBJ1-4, with D maybe TRBD1 (6 bases). Trimming took 4 bases from V and 5 from J, leaving 12 bases between them. The CDR3 totals 14 residues. The V gene's germline CDR1 is SGHDT and CDR2 YYEEEE. The DNA for the CDR3 is TGTGCCAGCAGCAGTAACAGGGCAAATGAAAAACTGTTTTTT. It translates to CASSSNRANEKLFF.

This clonotype showed up many times. The gene calls are TRBV2 and TRBJ1-6; weak D call: TRBD1 (5 bases). Trimming stripped 8 bases from V and 8 bases from J, with 16 bases between. Looked up from germline, CDR1 is SNHLY and CDR2 is FYNNEI. CDR3 length: 14 amino acids. The CDR3 loop reads CASSRLKQDSPLHF. In nucleotides, the CDR3 is TGTGCCAGCTCCAGACTCAAACAGGATTCACCCCTCCACTTT.

This clonotype was found many times. The CDR3 here is CASSYDASTEAFF. The CDR3 bases are TGTGCCAGCAGTTACGATGCTAGCACTGAAGCTTTCTTT. This rearrangement joins TRBV6-2 or TRBV6-3 to TRBJ1-1; D gene unclear. Germline lookup yields CDR1 MNHEY and CDR2 SVGEGT. V dropped 2 bases and J dropped 4 bases, with 8 bases sitting between them. This CDR3 comprises 13 residues.

This clonotype has a count of ten or more. This chain joins TRBV6-5 and TRBJ2-2, with 7 bases that match TRBD1. Germline V gene data show CDR1 as MNHEY and CDR2 as SVGAGI. The CDR3 runs 14 residues. The V and J ends lost 2 bases and 5 bases, in that order; junction bases with no gene match: 2. CDR3 bases: TGTGCCAGCAGTTACAGGGGGCAGACCGGGGAGCTGTTTTTT. This codes for CASSYRGQTGELFF.

As for this clonotype: A much larger clone differs from this one at a single base, so this may be a read error. The chain couples TRBV7-2 to TRBJ2-1, with 8 bases aligning to TRBD2. The germline CDR1 and CDR2 sequences are SGHTA and FQGNSA. The CDR3 is made up of 14 amino acids. The CDR3 region has the DNA TGTGCCGGCAGCTCATTAGCGGGAAACAATGAGCAGTTCTTC. Protein: CAGSSLAGNNEQFF.

In DNA form, the CDR3 reads TGTGCCAGCAGGCCGTGTTCTTTCTATGGCTACACCTTC. This sequence encodes CASRPCSFYGYTF. This chain connects TRBV28 to TRBJ1-2; D call uncertain. Trimming left V 6 bases short and J 4 bases short, with 12 bases between. This CDR3 has 13 amino acids. Germline CDR1 and CDR2: MDHEN and SYDVKM.

This clonotype was counted many times. V usage is TRBV24-1 and J usage is TRBJ1-4; the D gene is possibly TRBD1 (6 bases). Germline V gene sequence: CDR1 KGHDR, CDR2 SFDVKD. The CDR3 has 15 residues. V was cut by 3 bases and J by 8 bases, with 15 bases left in between. CDR3 nucleotides: TGTGCCACCAGTGATGGGGGGCGGGGGAGCGAAAAACTGTTTTTT. Translation: CATSDGGRGSEKLFF.

There are many counts of this clonotype. The V and J genes are TRBV6-1 and TRBJ2-1, with 7 bases identical to TRBD2. The trim removed 7 bases at V and 11 bases at J, leaving 20 bases unmatched. CDR3 length equals 16 residues. The V gene's germline CDR1 is MNHNS and CDR2 SASEGT. CDR3 sequence reads: CASTQTAGAGSTQQFF. The CDR3 DNA follows: TGTGCCAGCACCCAGACGGCGGGAGCAGGATCAACCCAGCAGTTCTTC.

The chain has TRBV9 and TRBJ2-7, with 13 bases lining up with TRBD2. This CDR3 has 18 residues. Germline V lookup: CDR1 SGDLS, CDR2 YYNGEE. J gave up 1 base and V 3 bases, and 10 bases lay outside the gene matches. This CDR3 reads CASSGRLAGGRRSYEQYF. The CDR3 DNA reads as TGTGCCAGCAGCGGCCGACTAGCGGGGGGTCGTCGTTCCTACGAGCAGTACTTC.

As regards this clonotype: This could be a read error, since a much larger clone is one nucleotide away. The V gene is TRBV6-1, the J gene TRBJ2-4, with D perhaps TRBD2 (5 bases). CDR1 MNHNS and CDR2 SASEGT come from the germline V gene. The CDR3 totals 17 residues. The CDR3 bases are TGTGCCAGCAGTGAACCTCGGGGAGTCCTTGCCAAAAACACTCAGTACTTC. This gives the protein CASSEPRGVLAKNTQYF.

The table lists this clonotype with many counts. This chain links TRBV19 with TRBJ2-1; weak D call: TRBD2 (5 bases). The V end was cut by 4 bases, the J end by 0 bases, with 10 bases between. There are 15 residues in the CDR3. Germline V lookup: CDR1 LNHDA, CDR2 SQIVND (reference sequence). The CDR3 spells CASSRSAGSYNEQFF. In DNA, the CDR3 is TGTGCCAGTAGTAGATCGGCGGGCTCCTACAATGAGCAGTTCTTC.

The V gene is TRBV6-1, the J gene TRBJ2-5; 10 bases match TRBD1. Germline-derived CDR1 and CDR2 are MNHNS and SASEGT. The ends lost 1 base at V and 4 bases at J; junction bases unmatched: 9. The CDR3 contains 17 residues. In nucleotides, the CDR3 is TGTGCCAGCAGTGAAGTCTCCGGGACAGGGGCGGGAGAGACCCAGTACTTC. This encodes CASSEVSGTGAGETQYF.

At least ten counts were recorded for this clonotype. The chain uses TRBV3-1 and TRBJ2-2, with D hard to call. The CDR3 extends over 11 amino acids. Per the germline V gene, CDR1 is LGHDT and CDR2 is YNNKEL (reference sequence). Trimming took 3 bases from V and 7 from J, leaving 3 bases between them. The CDR3 DNA follows: TGTGCCAGCAGCCAGGACGGGGAGCTGTTTTTT. Amino acids: CASSQDGELFF.

With respect to this clonotype: Being one base from a much bigger clone, this may be a read error. The chain combines TRBV5-4 with TRBJ2-7; tentatively, D is TRBD1 or TRBD2 (5 bases each). The germline gives CDR1 SGHNT, CDR2 YYREEE (reference sequence). V was pared by 3 bases and J by 4 bases, with 17 bases between. The CDR3 runs to 15 residues. DNA for the CDR3: TGTGCCAGCAGCTCCCGGCAGGGCGGGTTTTACGAGCAGTACTTC. Protein sequence: CASSSRQGGFYEQYF. Based on the CDR3 plus reference TRBV5-4 and TRBJ2-7, the full variable domain is ETGVTQSPTHLIKTRGQQVTLRCSSQSGHNTVSWYQQALGQGPQFIFQYYREEENGRGNFPPRFSGLQFPNYSSELNVNALELDDSALYLCASSSRQGGFYEQYFGPGTRLTVT.

This clonotype was seen repeatedly, ten times or more. J is TRBJ2-1 and V is TRBV6-1; D is ambiguous. The germline V and J ends were trimmed by 10 bases and 8 bases, with 12 bases remaining between them. CDR3 length: 11 amino acids. Looked up from germline, CDR1 is MNHNS and CDR2 is SASEGT. CDR3 bases: TGTGCCACACAAGTCCTGGATGAGCAGTTCTTC. This encodes CATQVLDEQFF.

The sample holds many counts of this clonotype. The rearrangement uses TRBV20-1 and TRBJ1-1; D remains ambiguous. Germline values: CDR1 DFQATT, CDR2 SNEGSKA (reference sequence). CDR3 length: 15 residues. V was cut by 0 bases and J by 1 base, with 12 bases left in between. This CDR3 is CSARDPPSGNTEAFF. DNA of the CDR3: TGCAGTGCTAGAGATCCCCCGTCCGGGAACACTGAAGCTTTCTTT.

To note about this clonotype: A much larger clone is a single base away; this may be a read error. The chain uses TRBV28 and TRBJ1-1; D is possibly TRBD1 (5 bases). The CDR3 sequence is 16 residues long. Between the trimmed V and J ends, which lost 3 bases and 1 base, there was a span of 15 bases. Germline assignment: CDR1 MDHEN and CDR2 SYDVKM. In DNA form, the CDR3 reads TGTGCCAGCAGTTTTGTCCCAGGGCAGGCGAACACTGAAGCTTTCTTT. Its protein product is CASSFVPGQANTEAFF.

This clonotype was counted many times. The chain links TRBV28 to TRBJ1-5, with no clear D. The germline V gene encodes CDR1 MDHEN and CDR2 SYDVKM. The CDR3 is 15 residues long. Trimming left V 8 bases short and J 1 base short, with 15 bases between. In nucleotides, the CDR3 is TGTGCCAGCCGTATGGGGAGGAGAAGCAATCAGCCCCAGCATTTT. Translating it yields CASRMGRRSNQPQHF.

This clonotype was recorded at least ten times. The chain couples TRBV12-3 or TRBV12-4 to TRBJ2-2; D unclear. The CDR3 is made up of 12 amino acids. The V and J ends lost 3 bases and 5 bases respectively, with 4 bases between them. In DNA, the CDR3 is TGTGCCAGCAGTTTTACTACCGGGGAGCTGTTTTTT. Translating gives CASSFTTGELFF.